This T cell receptor (beta chain) was captured by sequencing in a study of response to subunit inactivated influenza vaccine. TCRdb fed the RT-PCR reads into MiXCR, producing one record per CDR3 protein. The sample lists about 540,000 distinct CDR3 sequences, 20% to 25% occurring once. A further study also used this sample, focusing on T cells expressing NK-cell markers. In that study: Scientists made TCR beta cDNA using 5'RACE template switching with UMIs. Sorted CD3+CD56-NKG2C+, CD3+CD56+NKG2C- and CD3+CD56+NKG2C+ T cells were the source of the TCR beta repertoires. Of eight sequenced donors, seven were HCMV-seropositive and one HCMV-seronegative. Each of roughly 6 donors carried dominant NKG2C+ clonotypes accounting for about 1.0-8% of CD8+ T cells. Four donors likewise had their CD3+CD56-NKG2C+ fraction led by these clonotypes.

The origin of this receptor is a man aged 50 or older who received an inactivated influenza vaccine. Sequenced here: CD4+ T cells sorted from PBMCs, sampled less than 13 days after vaccination.

CDR3 sequence: CASSRPSGSRETQYF. CDR3 bases: TGTGCCAGCAGCCGGCCCTCGGGGAGTCGAGAGACCCAGTACTTC. V gene TRBV3-1 combines with J gene TRBJ2-5; D perhaps matches TRBD2 (5 bases). The V end was cut by 4 bases, the J end by 4 bases, with 16 bases between. Germline lookup yields CDR1 LGHDT and CDR2 YNNKEL (reference sequence). The CDR3 is 15 residues long.